The 10 T cell receptor beta chains listed next were all sequenced from one sample in a study of tumor and adjacent non-tumor tissue in lung cancer. The library came from three nested PCR rounds adapted from ARM-PCR protocols. TCRdb ran MiXCR on the multiplex PCR reads and lists one entry per CDR3 protein. The data show about 120,000 distinct CDR3 sequences, about 80% seen once. This sample's RNA came from whole unsorted tissue. The sample comprised lung tumor tissue. Receptors were obtained from a man in his 70s with non-small cell lung cancer.

Remarks on this clonotype: An end of the junction differs from the germline gene, which may be a read error. The chain is built from TRBV10-3 and TRBJ2-2, with D perhaps TRBD2 (5 bases). The CDR3 spans 16 residues. Germline V gives CDR1 ENHRY, CDR2 SYGVKD. The CDR3 sequence: CATTGRAAPGTGELFF. CDR3 coding DNA: TGTGCCACCACTGGGCGGGCTGCTCCGGGTACCGGGGAGCTCTTTTTT.

This clonotype is a singleton in its sample. The junction shows a germline mismatch at one end, possibly a read error. J is TRBJ1-5 and V is TRBV2, with D uncertain. Looked up from germline, CDR1 is SNHLY and CDR2 is FYNNEI. The CDR3 is 13 residues long. CDR3 residues: CASSEAWEQPHHF. The CDR3 DNA reads TGTGCTAGCAGTGAAGCATGGGAGCAGCCCCACCATTTT. The variable domain in full, with the rest retrieved from reference TRBV2 and TRBJ1-5, is EPEVTQTPSHQVTQMGQEVILRCVPISNHLYFYWYRQILGQKVEFLVSFYNNEISEKSEIFDDQFSVERPDGSNFTLKIRSTKLEDSAMYFCASSEAWEQPHHFGDGTRLSIL.

Turning to this clonotype: A much larger clone differs by one base, so this may be a read error. This chain uses TRBV7-8 with TRBJ1-2; no clear D. Trimming took 5 bases from V and 7 from J, leaving 20 bases between them. The CDR3 length is 15 residues. The germline V gene has CDR1 SGHVS and CDR2 FQNEAQ. The CDR3 protein is CASSLIRHGTFGYTF. In DNA, the CDR3 is TGTGCCAGCAGCCTAATTCGACATGGTACCTTTGGCTACACCTTC. Drawing the rest from reference TRBV7-8 and TRBJ1-2, the complete variable domain is GAGVSQSPRYKVAKRGQDVALRCDPISGHVSLFWYQQALGQGPEFLTYFQNEAQLDKSGLPSDRFFAERPEGSVSTLKIQRTQQEDSAVYLCASSLIRHGTFGYTFGSGTRLTVV.

With respect to this clonotype: The junction departs from germline at one end; a sequencing error may be responsible. V is TRBV6-1 and J is TRBJ2-2; D is perhaps TRBD1 or TRBD2 (5 bases each). Germline V gene lookup returns CDR1 MNHNS and CDR2 SASEGT. This CDR3 region has 15 residues. DNA of the CDR3: TGCGCCGGGACCACGGGACGGGGCTACACCGGGGAGCTGTTTTTT. This translates into CAGTTGRGYTGELFF.

Points on this clonotype: The junction and the germline gene differ at one end; a read error may be behind it. The chain combines TRBV29-1 with TRBJ1-1; D is perhaps TRBD1 (5 bases). This CDR3 spans 13 amino acids. In germline, CDR1 is SQVTM, CDR2 ANQGSEA. The DNA of the CDR3 is TGTAGCGCTGATCCGGGACCGAGAGGTGAAGCTTTCTTT. This translates into CSADPGPRGEAFF.

This clonotype was seen once. Its ends do not fully match the called genes, so a read error is possible. The chain joins TRBV6-5 to TRBJ1-1, with D hard to call. The CDR3 is 14 amino acids. The germline gives CDR1 MNHEY, CDR2 SVGAGI. The CDR3: CASSYDLMKTEAFF. CDR3 nucleotides: TGTGCCAGCAGTTACGACCTGATGAAGACTGAAGCTTTCTTT.

On this clonotype: This likely comes from a read error, as the CDR3 has no conserved phenylalanine or tryptophan at its end. The chain has TRBV12-3 or TRBV12-4 and TRBJ2-5; TRBD1 might be the D (5 bases). The CDR3 is made up of 14 amino acids. CDR3 residues: CASSFSDRQETQYL. The DNA for the CDR3 is TGTGCCAGCAGTTTTAGTGACAGACAAGAGACTCAGTACCTC.

Remarks on this clonotype: The junction departs from germline at one end; a sequencing error may be responsible. The chain recombines TRBV10-3 with TRBJ2-1, with D maybe TRBD2 (5 bases). There are 13 residues in the CDR3. CDR1 and CDR2 from the germline V gene are ENHRY and SYGVKD. The CDR3 nucleotides read TGTGCCGTCAGGTCTAGCCGGATCAATAAGCAGTTCTTC. Translation gives CAVRSSRINKQFF.

Comment on this clonotype: This may come from a read error, since a much larger clone is one base off. The chain combines TRBV6-5 with TRBJ2-7, with 8 bases matching TRBD1. CDR3 length: 14 residues. The germline V gene encodes CDR1 MNHEY and CDR2 SVGAGI. The CDR3 sequence is CASSYTGQAYEHYF. The DNA for the CDR3 is TGTGCCAGCAGTTACACGGGACAGGCCTACGAGCATTACTTC.

As concerns this clonotype: A read error may be the cause here, since a much bigger clone is one base away. The chain links TRBV15 to TRBJ2-1; possibly TRBD1 for D (6 bases). The CDR3 extends over 16 amino acids. Germline V lookup: CDR1 LNHNV, CDR2 YYDKDF (reference sequence). For the CDR3, the DNA is TGTGCCAGCAGCAGAGATACAGGGCGCGTGGTACACACACAGTTCTTC. Its translation: CASSRDTGRVVHTQFF.